A selection of T cell receptor beta chains follows, all from one sample in a study of technical replicates of blood from several donors. TCRdb's copy holds only in-frame clones and misses some; the assay was immunoSEQ multiplex PCR. The sample includes about 67,000 clones, 95% to 97% of them seen just once. The specimen was T cells isolated from PBMCs. Receptors were obtained from a human donor in good health. The CDR3 runs from the conserved cysteine through the conserved F or W. A D gene is named only where the DNA matches it firmly. Size is stated for part of the rows, as once, few or many counts, or as a class when the clone is expanded.

>TRBV10-3|TRBD2|NA|TRBJ2-3
CAISDPPTSGTDTQYF
TGTGCCATCAGTGACCCCCCGACTAGCGGCACAGATACGCAGTATTTT
>TRBV6-1|NA|NA|TRBJ2-2
CASSLFNSNTGELFF
TGTGCCAGCAGTCTTTTTAACTCCAACACCGGGGAGCTGTTTTTT
>TRBV30|NA|NA|TRBJ2-2
CAWNEAGELFF
TGTGCCTGGAATGAGGCCGGGGAGCTGTTTTTT
>TRBV18|TRBD1|NA|TRBJ2-5
CASSPTGVETQYF
TGTGCCAGCTCACCGACAGGGGTTGAGACCCAGTACTTC
>TRBV11-2|NA|NA|TRBJ2-3
CASSLERGAVADTQYF
TGTGCCAGCAGCTTAGAGCGGGGAGCAGTCGCAGATACGCAGTATTTT
>TRBV5-6|TRBD1|NA|TRBJ1-1
CASSLGTGGSRNTEAFF
TGTGCCAGCAGCTTGGGGACAGGGGGCTCGCGGAACACTGAAGCTTTCTTT
>TRBV2|TRBD2|NA|TRBJ2-5
CATQRDYRETQYF
TGTGCCACCCAAAGGGACTATCGAGAGACCCAGTACTTC
>TRBV10-3|TRBD1|NA|TRBJ2-6
CAISQGAEGANVLTF
TGTGCCATCAGCCAGGGGGCGGAAGGGGCCAACGTCCTGACTTTC
>TRBV10-3|TRBD1|NA|TRBJ2-6
CATAGTGASGANVLTF
TGTGCCACCGCCGGGACAGGAGCTTCTGGGGCCAACGTCCTGACTTTC
>TRBV9|TRBD1|NA|TRBJ1-1
CASSRTGEDGAEAFF
TGTGCCAGCAGCCGGACAGGGGAGGACGGCGCTGAAGCTTTCTTT
>TRBV7-3|NA|NA|TRBJ1-1
CASSPRREGTEAFF
TGTGCCAGCAGCCCCCGCAGGGAAGGCACTGAAGCTTTCTTT
>TRBV9|NA|NA|TRBJ1-1
CASSPPATEAFF
TGTGCCAGCAGCCCGCCCGCGACTGAAGCTTTCTTT
>TRBV6-1|NA|NA|TRBJ2-3
CASSDPTNTDTQYF
TGTGCCAGCAGTGATCCGACAAACACAGATACGCAGTATTTT
>TRBV6-6|TRBD1|NA|TRBJ1-1
CASKTGVTEAFF
TGTGCCAGCAAGACAGGGGTTACTGAAGCTTTCTTT
>TRBV28|TRBD2|NA|TRBJ2-7
CASSKGLAETYKDYEQYF
TGTGCCAGCAGTAAGGGACTAGCGGAAACTTATAAAGACTACGAGCAGTACTTC
>TRBV7-9|TRBD1|NA|TRBJ2-7
CASSPRTGKGYEQYF
TGTGCCAGCAGCCCTCGGACAGGGAAAGGCTACGAGCAGTACTTC
>TRBV30|TRBD2|NA|TRBJ2-7
CAWSVIAGGRGEQYF
TGTGCCTGGAGTGTAATAGCGGGGGGCAGGGGCGAGCAGTACTTC
>TRBV2|NA|NA|TRBJ1-2
CASSGTAIYGYTF
TGTGCCAGCAGTGGGACAGCTATTTATGGCTACACCTTC
>TRBV28|NA|NA|TRBJ1-2
CASSLLETGLNYGYTF
TGTGCCAGCAGTTTACTTGAGACAGGACTTAACTATGGCTACACCTTC
>TRBV2|TRBD2|once|TRBJ2-7
CASSEGREKGEQYF
TGTGCCAGCAGTGAGGGGCGGGAGAAAGGCGAGCAGTACTTC
>TRBV7-6|NA|NA|TRBJ2-3
CASSLGGGTGTDTQYF
TGTGCCAGCAGCTTAGGTGGCGGGACGGGTACAGATACGCAGTATTTT
>TRBV27|TRBD2|NA|TRBJ2-3
CASSLQWREGSTDTQYF
TGTGCCAGCAGTTTACAATGGCGGGAGGGAAGCACAGATACGCAGTATTTT
>TRBV19|TRBD1|NA|TRBJ1-2
CASSEDRLDGYTF
TGTGCCAGTAGCGAGGACAGGCTGGATGGCTACACCTTC
>TRBV19|NA|few|TRBJ1-1
CASSIQVGPTEAFF
TGTGCCAGTAGTATACAAGTGGGGCCCACTGAAGCTTTCTTT
>TRBV5-6|TRBD1|once|TRBJ1-5
CASSSGTGERQPQHF
TGTGCCAGCAGCTCAGGGACAGGGGAAAGACAGCCCCAGCATTTT
>TRBV19|NA|NA|TRBJ1-5
CASNGGDVSNQPQHF
TGTGCCAGTAATGGGGGCGACGTTAGCAATCAGCCCCAGCATTTT
>TRBV6-1|NA|NA|TRBJ2-7
CASSEQGNYEQYF
TGTGCCAGCAGTGAACAGGGAAACTACGAGCAGTACTTC